This entry features one T cell receptor beta chain sequence. This sample stems from a study of blood T cell repertoires in COVID-19. Background on the study: COVID-19 samples, acute and convalescent, were from the United States, Italy and Spain. In each case, the material was cDNA or gDNA derived from T cells, B-cell-depleted T cells, or PBMCs.

Germline values: CDR1 SGHKS, CDR2 YYEKEE (reference sequence). The V end lost 3 bases, the J end lost 7 bases, and 19 bases lay between the germline ends. This CDR3 comprises 15 residues. Assay: immunoSEQ multiplex PCR; the TCRdb copy retains only in-frame clones and omits some. The data hold over 90,000 clones, with about 87% observed a single time. This TCR derives from a human donor in a cohort sampled during active COVID-19. The sequencing sample was made of peripheral blood. V gene TRBV5-5 combines with J gene TRBJ1-2, with D possibly matching TRBD1 (5 bases). The CDR3 nucleotides are TGTGCCAGCAGCTCAGATGACAGCCCAAGAGGTGGCTACACCTTC. Amino acids: CASSSDDSPRGGYTF.